These T cell receptor beta chains were read from a single sample in a study of control samples from healthy donors and cancer patients. The table came from immunoSEQ multiplex PCR; TCRdb's copy has only in-frame clones and leaves some out. Of some 150,000 clones listed, about 94% are singletons. The sequenced sample was PBMCs. These receptors all come from a man aged 60 to 69 with colorectal cancer. Both conserved end residues are part of each CDR3. A D gene is named only where the DNA matches it firmly. Clone size is given for some rows only: seen once, a few or many times, or a class if the clone is expanded.

D	V	size	J	CDR3	DNA
.	TRBV24-1	.	TRBJ2-4	CANQTARGVAKNIQYF	TGTGCCAACCAGACAGCTCGTGGGGTAGCCAAAAACATTCAGTACTTC
.	TRBV19	.	TRBJ1-5	CASSPGTGRDQPQHF	TGTGCCAGTAGTCCGGGGACCGGGAGGGATCAGCCCCAGCATTTT
.	TRBV7-9	few	TRBJ1-3	CASSFGSILGNTIYF	TGTGCCAGCAGCTTTGGCAGCATTCTGGGAAACACCATATATTTT
.	TRBV3-1/TRBV3-2	.	TRBJ2-1	CASSQGLVGSEQFF	TGTGCCAGCAGCCAAGGGCTAGTCGGGAGTGAGCAGTTCTTC
TRBD1	TRBV6-1	.	TRBJ1-1	CASSEDRGWAEAFF	TGTGCCAGCAGTGAAGACAGGGGTTGGGCTGAAGCTTTCTTT
TRBD1	TRBV24-1	.	TRBJ2-1	CATSDPGTGNFYEQFF	TGTGCCACCAGTGACCCCGGGACAGGGAATTTCTATGAGCAGTTCTTC
TRBD1	TRBV5-4	once	TRBJ2-5	CASRGTGGHGETQYF	TGTGCCAGCAGGGGGACAGGCGGGCACGGAGAGACCCAGTACTTC
.	TRBV7-9	.	TRBJ2-5	CASSSRTGEETQYF	TGTGCCAGCAGCTCCAGGACGGGGGAAGAGACCCAGTACTTC
.	TRBV29-1	.	TRBJ1-1	CSVAGGSTEAFF	TGCAGCGTTGCGGGGGGTAGCACTGAAGCTTTCTTT
.	TRBV4-1	.	TRBJ1-4	CASSQGTSIEKLFF	TGCGCCAGCAGCCAAGGGACTTCTATAGAAAAACTGTTTTTT
TRBD1	TRBV28	.	TRBJ1-2	CASSSPTGDYGYTF	TGTGCCAGCAGCTCCCCGACAGGGGACTATGGCTACACCTTC
.	TRBV4-3	.	TRBJ2-7	CASSQTQTTYEQYF	TGCGCCAGCAGCCAAACCCAGACTACCTACGAGCAGTACTTC
.	TRBV5-1	.	TRBJ1-6	CASSTSGRESSPLHF	TGCGCCAGCAGCACCTCGGGCAGGGAGAGTTCACCCCTCCACTTT
TRBD1	TRBV5-5	.	TRBJ2-7	CASSSQGASYEQYF	TGTGCCAGCAGCTCCCAGGGGGCTTCCTACGAGCAGTACTTC
.	TRBV5-6	.	TRBJ2-2	CASSLLPGPIIGELFF	TGTGCCAGCAGCTTGCTGCCGGGACCGATCATCGGGGAGCTGTTTTTT
.	TRBV27	.	TRBJ2-7	CASSLSGPSYEQYF	TGTGCCAGCAGTTTATCTGGCCCCTCCTACGAGCAGTACTTC
.	TRBV11-2	.	TRBJ2-5	CASSRVGVGETQYF	TGTGCCAGCAGCCGGGTGGGGGTAGGGGAGACCCAGTACTTC
TRBD2	TRBV6-5	.	TRBJ2-5	CATKLAGEETQYF	TGTGCCACCAAACTAGCGGGGGAAGAGACCCAGTACTTC
.	TRBV2	once	TRBJ2-2	CASSYRGANTGELFF	TGTGCCAGCAGTTACCGGGGGGCCAACACCGGGGAGCTGTTTTTT
.	TRBV19	.	TRBJ2-5	CASSIMGEGGTRETQYF	TGTGCCAGTAGTATAATGGGGGAAGGGGGGACACGGGAGACCCAGTACTTC
TRBD1	TRBV5-1	.	TRBJ1-2	CASSLTGENYGYTF	TGCGCCAGCAGCTTGACAGGGGAAAACTATGGCTACACCTTC
.	TRBV4-1	.	TRBJ2-7	CASSQVDKGTYEQYF	TGCGCCAGCAGCCAAGTCGACAAGGGGACCTACGAGCAGTACTTC
.	TRBV30	.	TRBJ1-5	CAWSGLGGNQPQHF	TGTGCCTGGAGCGGCCTAGGCGGCAATCAGCCCCAGCATTTT
TRBD1	TRBV7-6	.	TRBJ1-4	CASSLGQGSEKLFF	TGTGCCAGCAGCCTAGGACAGGGCAGTGAAAAACTGTTTTTT
.	TRBV10-3	.	TRBJ1-2	CAISEGNYGYTF	TGTGCCATCAGTGAGGGAAACTATGGCTACACCTTC
.	TRBV10-3	.	TRBJ2-5	CAIRGLETQYF	TGTGCCATCAGGGGGTTGGAGACCCAGTACTTC
.	TRBV19	.	TRBJ1-2	CASSSLIQPGYTF	TGTGCCAGTAGTAGCCTGATACAGCCGGGCTACACCTTC
TRBD1	TRBV18	few	TRBJ2-2	CASSPDRVTGELFF	TGTGCCAGCTCACCCGACAGGGTCACCGGGGAGCTGTTTTTT
.	TRBV19	.	TRBJ2-4	CASSIGAGPGDIQYF	TGTGCCAGTAGTATAGGGGCAGGGCCAGGTGACATTCAGTACTTC
.	TRBV19	.	TRBJ1-3	CASGGTRKTGNTIYF	TGTGCCAGTGGAGGGACACGCAAAACTGGAAACACCATATATTTT
.	TRBV28	.	TRBJ2-7	CASRGSRDEQYF	TGTGCCAGCAGGGGTAGCCGAGACGAGCAGTACTTC
.	TRBV6-1	.	TRBJ1-5	CASSDRGRSEPQHF	TGTGCCAGCAGTGATAGGGGCAGATCGGAGCCCCAGCATTTT
.	TRBV4-3	.	TRBJ1-2	CASSQVTANYGYTF	TGCGCCAGCAGCCAGGTGACAGCGAACTATGGCTACACCTTC
.	TRBV9	.	TRBJ1-3	CASSVEYGISGNTIYF	TGTGCCAGCAGCGTAGAGTACGGAATCTCTGGAAACACCATATATTTT
TRBD1	TRBV11-2	.	TRBJ1-1	CASSLHRTGSTEAFF	TGTGCCAGCAGCTTACACCGGACAGGGTCCACTGAAGCTTTCTTT
TRBD1	TRBV5-1	.	TRBJ2-3	CASSSGTASTDTQYF	TGCGCCAGCAGCTCCGGGACAGCTAGCACAGATACGCAGTATTTT
TRBD1	TRBV18	.	TRBJ2-7	CASSPPGQSYEQYF	TGTGCCAGCTCACCACCGGGACAGAGCTACGAGCAGTACTTC
.	TRBV2	.	TRBJ2-5	CASTSSPGTQYF	TGTGCCAGCACCTCGAGCCCGGGGACCCAGTACTTC
.	TRBV6-5	.	TRBJ2-3	CASSRGPFTDTQYF	TGTGCCAGCAGCCGCGGGCCTTTCACAGATACGCAGTATTTT
.	TRBV11-2	.	TRBJ2-2	CASSLVEHLGELFF	TGTGCCAGCAGCTTAGTCGAGCATTTGGGGGAGCTGTTTTTT
TRBD1	TRBV20-1	.	TRBJ2-1	CSAGGQGSYNEQFF	TGCAGTGCTGGTGGACAGGGATCCTACAATGAGCAGTTCTTC
TRBD2	TRBV10-2	.	TRBJ2-3	CASSDSGGLIGTQYF	TGCGCCAGCAGTGATAGCGGGGGTTTGATAGGTACGCAGTATTTT
.	TRBV18	.	TRBJ1-2	CASSPPSGSGYTF	TGTGCCAGCTCACCACCTTCAGGGAGCGGCTACACCTTC
TRBD1	TRBV6-2/TRBV6-3	.	TRBJ1-1	CASSYRDRGLTEAFF	TGTGCCAGCAGTTACAGGGACAGGGGGCTAACTGAAGCTTTCTTT
TRBD1	TRBV2	.	TRBJ1-5	CASSQGDSNQPQHF	TGTGCCAGCTCCCAGGGGGACAGCAATCAGCCCCAGCATTTT
.	TRBV29-1	.	TRBJ1-1	CSVARGDTEAFF	TGCAGCGTTGCCAGGGGAGACACTGAAGCTTTCTTT
.	TRBV19	.	TRBJ2-1	CASSMSPMGGAAYNEQFF	TGTGCCAGTAGTATGTCTCCTATGGGGGGGGCGGCCTACAATGAGCAGTTCTTC
TRBD1	TRBV19	.	TRBJ1-6	CASNAGGLWDSPLHF	TGTGCCAGCAACGCAGGGGGACTTTGGGATTCACCCCTCCACTTT
TRBD2	TRBV10-2	.	TRBJ2-7	CASSEFRAGAGQYF	TGCGCCAGCAGTGAGTTCAGAGCGGGGGCAGGGCAGTACTTC
TRBD1	TRBV19	.	TRBJ1-1	CASSSWTGRFEAFF	TGTGCCAGTAGTTCATGGACAGGGCGGTTTGAAGCTTTCTTT
.	TRBV19	.	TRBJ1-5	CASKSTSNQPQHF	TGTGCCAGTAAAAGTACGAGCAATCAGCCCCAGCATTTT
.	TRBV3-1/TRBV3-2	.	TRBJ1-4	CASSQVRAREKLFF	TGTGCCAGCAGCCAAGTCAGGGCAAGAGAAAAACTGTTTTTT
.	TRBV9	once	TRBJ2-1	CASSDPGRSYNEQFF	TGTGCCAGCAGCGACCCGGGACGTAGTTACAATGAGCAGTTCTTC
TRBD1	TRBV19	.	TRBJ1-5	CASSRTGVGHQPQHF	TGTGCCAGTAGTAGAACAGGGGTCGGTCATCAGCCCCAGCATTTT
.	TRBV7-2	.	TRBJ2-7	CASSLSRKGSGGYEQYF	TGTGCCAGCAGCTTATCCCGGAAGGGTAGCGGCGGTTACGAGCAGTACTTC